The clone carrying this T cell receptor beta chain was seen repeatedly, ten times or more. Its antigen is not identified. With 10-nucleotide random UMIs included, cDNA was synthesized by 5'RACE. Sequencing of 15-18 subjects in each run yielded over 170 million TCR-beta sequences. TCRdb processed the 5' RACE reads anew with MiXCR; each CDR3 protein has one entry. The table lists about 88,000 distinct CDR3 sequences, 3.5% to 4% of them singletons. This entry belongs to a study of neurological immune-mediated disorders. As for the study in general: Of the 35 or so patients with multiple sclerosis, around 30 had relapsing-remitting MS, whereas the remaining 3 had secondary progressive MS.

Notes on the study in general: Private repertoires in all groups were suggested, as expanded clones shared no CDR3 amino acid sequences across subjects.

J lost 6 bases, V lost 5 bases, and 10 bases had no gene match. This CDR3 region has 15 residues. Germline lookup yields CDR1 MNHEY and CDR2 SVGAGI. This TCR was recovered from a young woman with multiple sclerosis. Specimen: PBMCs. The chain employs TRBV6-5 and TRBJ1-2, with 9 bases that match TRBD1. In DNA form, the CDR3 reads TGTGCCAGCAGTATCACAAGGGACAGGGCGGATGGCTACACCTTC. Translating gives CASSITRDRADGYTF.